This T cell receptor (beta chain) originates from a study of blood T cell repertoires in COVID-19. V lost 1 base, J lost 2 bases, and 5 bases lay in between. CDR1 is SGHAT, CDR2 FQNNGV, per germline. The CDR3 has 13 amino acids. TCRdb's copy holds only in-frame clones and misses some; the assay was immunoSEQ multiplex PCR. Among roughly 230,000 clones listed, around four fifths were seen once. Points on this clone: Within the sample, other DNA sequences also encode this same CDR3.

This TCR derives from a woman at least 80 years old with COVID-19, enrolled during active disease. V gene TRBV11-2 combines with J gene TRBJ1-1, with D uncertain. The specimen sequenced was peripheral blood. The CDR3 DNA reads as TGTGCCAGCAGCTTAGGAGGCAACACTGAAGCTTTCTTT. Its translation is CASSLGGNTEAFF.